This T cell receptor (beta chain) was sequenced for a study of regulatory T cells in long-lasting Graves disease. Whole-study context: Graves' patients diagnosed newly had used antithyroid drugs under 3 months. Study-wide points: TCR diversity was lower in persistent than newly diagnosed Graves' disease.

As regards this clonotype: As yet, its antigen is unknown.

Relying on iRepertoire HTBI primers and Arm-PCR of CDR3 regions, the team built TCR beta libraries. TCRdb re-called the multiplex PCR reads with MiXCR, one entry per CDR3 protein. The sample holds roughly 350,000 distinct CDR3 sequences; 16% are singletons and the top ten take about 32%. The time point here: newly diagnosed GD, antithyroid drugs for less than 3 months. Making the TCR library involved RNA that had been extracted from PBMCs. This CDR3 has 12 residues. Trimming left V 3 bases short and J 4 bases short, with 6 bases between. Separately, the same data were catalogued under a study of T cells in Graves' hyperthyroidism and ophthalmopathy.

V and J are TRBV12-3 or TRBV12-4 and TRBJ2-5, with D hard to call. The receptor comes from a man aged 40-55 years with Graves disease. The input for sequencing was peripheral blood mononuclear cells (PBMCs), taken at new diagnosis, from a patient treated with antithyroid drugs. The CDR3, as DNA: TGTGCCAGCAGTTTTCGAATAGAGACCCAGTACTTC. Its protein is CASSFRIETQYF.